This TCR beta chain was sequenced in a study of blood T cell repertoires in COVID-19 (dated by TCRdb to about 2020). Looking at the study overall: Samples from collaborators originated in the United States, Italy and Spain and spanned both the acute and convalescent phases of COVID-19. The material from the prospective study consisted of cDNA or gDNA derived from T cells, B-cell-depleted T cells, or PBMCs. Subjects who had been exposed to COVID-19, were actively infected with it, or had recovered from it provided the deeply sampled blood TCRbeta repertoires that made up the dataset. The repertoires were released in a freely available public database meant as a resource for research on the immune response to SARS-CoV-2. The samples were drawn from two sources: the first 160 participants of the ongoing ImmuneRACE study, and 1,000 to 1,500 subjects contributed by 6 global collaborators. The sample metadata nearly always contained a de-identified subject ID, COVID-19 status, age in years and sex. Where HLA class I and class II types were available, the types were taken from metadata supplied by the sample provider, not from assay-based typing.

TCRbeta CDR3 regions were amplified from genomic DNA by means of the immunoSEQ Assay, a bias-controlled multiplex PCR. Turning to the authors' computational methods: The number of nucleated cells in each sample was estimated by amplification of reference gene primers within the assay. To quantify the absolute abundance of each unique TCRbeta CDR3 rearrangement, sequence reads were collapsed and filtered. Productive Simpson clonality was computed per sample as the square root of Simpson's diversity index over productive rearrangements. TCRdb took over this immuneACCESS table, retaining in-frame rearrangements with V and J assigned. Such tables are incomplete; in checked studies, under half of the missing clones stem from an unresolved V gene, and the remainder is unexplained. V and J calls and clone size are as listed in that table; D and trimming were resolved from the DNA. The sample contains fewer than 250,000 clones, about 84% of them found a single time. About 1.7% of the sample is taken by the ten largest.

Beyond this particular receptor, the publication reports: The quantity of clinical and demographic metadata differed by source and by participant and was supplied without curation.

Enrolling through a virtual design, the prospective study's participants ranged in age from about 18 to 89 years and lived across 24 United States geographic areas. In the prospective study, participants were assigned to cohorts based on the clinical history participants reported in a screening survey and a study questionnaire. ImmuneRACE Cohort 3 recovered participants were defined by two consecutive negative NP/OP PCR tests, healthcare professional clearance, or symptom resolution. Each participant in the prospective study had whole blood, serum and a nasopharyngeal or oropharyngeal swab collected by mobile phlebotomists. Over an approximately 2-month period, participants in the prospective study had the option of providing additional blood draws and questionnaires. Before DNA extraction, prospective study blood samples were shipped either frozen or at room temperature. With respect to this clone: No antigen is known for it. Nothing much larger sits one base from this clone, and base qualities are not available.

The CDR3 holds 15 amino acids from the cysteine to the phenylalanine. The kept DNA is CDR3 alone, 45 bases in frame from the first base. Sequences MNHEY (CDR1) and SVGAGI (CDR2) are obtained from the germline V gene. V is shortened by 0 bases, J by 1 base, and the region joining them spans 10 bases. The clonotype was recovered from a man aged 55 to 70 who had recovered from COVID-19. The receptor chain draws on TRBV6-5 and TRBJ2-7, with TRBD1 perhaps the D gene, on 6 matching bases. Material for sequencing was PBMCs or T cells enriched from blood (not recorded which). The CDR3 reads as follows: CASSYSTGPSYEQYF. DNA sequence: TGTGCCAGCAGTTACTCGACAGGTCCGTCCTACGAGCAGTACTTC.